The 31 T cell receptor beta chains below all came from one sample that was sequenced in a study of cytotoxic CD8 clonotypes in ibrutinib-treated CLL. Assay used: immunoSEQ multiplex PCR; TCRdb lists only in-frame clones, some missing. The sample lists 30,000 to 40,000 clones; almost 70% were seen once. This specimen was PBMCs, taken before ibrutinib treatment. These receptors were obtained from a human donor with chronic lymphocytic leukemia.

The chain carries TRBV7-9 and TRBJ2-1; D not certain. V shed 6 bases and J shed 2 bases, with 11 bases lying between them. CDR1 and CDR2 from the germline V gene are SEHNR and FQNEAQ (reference sequence). The CDR3 contains 14 residues. The DNA of the CDR3 is TGTGCCAGCAGTTCAAGTCTAACCTACAATGAGCAGTTCTTC. The encoded protein is CASSSSLTYNEQFF.

This sequence joins TRBV27 and TRBJ2-7, with TRBD2 matching over 11 bases. Germline assignment: CDR1 MNHEY and CDR2 SMNVEV (reference sequence). V dropped 6 bases and J dropped 2; count of bases not matched to a gene: 6. The CDR3 consists of 15 residues. This CDR3 reads CASRSLAGGTYEQYF. The CDR3 DNA sequence: TGTGCCAGCAGGTCTCTAGCGGGGGGTACCTACGAGCAGTACTTC.

This clone was picked up a small number of times. The rearrangement joins TRBV7-9 to TRBJ1-2; TRBD1 aligns across 8 bases. This CDR3 is built from 14 residues. V shed 4 bases, J shed 5 bases, and the junction held 6 bases outside the gene matches. Germline assignment: CDR1 SEHNR and CDR2 FQNEAQ (reference sequence). The CDR3 DNA reads as TGTGCCAGCAGCTACGGACAGGGAGGGTATGGCTACACCTTC. Translation gives CASSYGQGGYGYTF.

The rearrangement joins TRBV2 to TRBJ2-3; 12 bases map to TRBD1. The germline CDR1 and CDR2 sequences are SNHLY and FYNNEI. J lost 6 bases, V lost 2 bases, and 3 bases had no gene match. The CDR3 has 15 amino acids. Written as DNA, the CDR3 is TGTGCCAGCAGTGAAACGGGGACAGGGGGCGATACGCAGTATTTT. It specifies CASSETGTGGDTQYF.

The V and J genes are TRBV6-5 and TRBJ1-1; D is possibly TRBD1 (5 bases). This CDR3 has 14 amino acids. Germline-derived CDR1 and CDR2 are MNHEY and SVGAGI. V lost 8 bases, J lost 1 base, and 14 bases lay in between. CDR3 loop: CASLQTASNTEAFF. CDR3 coding DNA: TGTGCCAGCCTCCAGACAGCCTCGAACACTGAAGCTTTCTTT.

The chain recombines TRBV6-1 with TRBJ2-7, with TRBD2 matching 10 bases. With 8 bases clipped from V and 6 bases from J, the junction kept 10 bases outside the gene matches. CDR3 length: 14 amino acids. CDR1 MNHNS and CDR2 SASEGT come from the germline V gene. As DNA, the CDR3 is TGTGCCAGCGGTAGAGAGCTAGCGGGAGTCGAGCAGTACTTC. Amino acids: CASGRELAGVEQYF.

The chain links TRBV4-2 to TRBJ2-1; D is unclear. Germline lookup yields CDR1 LGHNA and CDR2 YNFKEQ. The CDR3 length is 15 residues. Trimming took off 4 bases at V and 0 bases at J, with 10 bases between the two ends. For the CDR3, the DNA is TGTGCCAGCAGCCCGACTTTAAGCTCCTACAATGAGCAGTTCTTC. Its protein product is CASSPTLSSYNEQFF.

CDR3 nucleotides: TGTGCCAGCAGGCAGGGACTAGCGGGAGTAAATGGTATCTTTGGGAATGAGCAGTTCTTC. The encoded protein is CASRQGLAGVNGIFGNEQFF. The chain links TRBV2 to TRBJ2-1, with 14 bases identical to TRBD2. CDR1 and CDR2 from the germline V gene are SNHLY and FYNNEI. Trimming removed 6 bases from V and 7 bases from J; junction bases left unmatched: 20. The CDR3 totals 20 residues.

The table lists this clone with a few counts. The chain combines TRBV30 with TRBJ1-5; the D is unclear. Germline CDR1 and CDR2: GTSNPN and SVGIG (reference sequence). CDR3 length: 13 residues. Trimming pared 1 base from V and 2 bases from J, leaving 6 bases between. CDR3 region: CAWSGKGNQPQHF. Here the CDR3 DNA reads TGTGCCTGGAGTGGAAAGGGCAATCAGCCCCAGCATTTT.

The sample holds one count of this clone. The rearrangement uses TRBV5-4 and TRBJ1-4; D perhaps matches TRBD1 (5 bases). The V and J ends lost 4 bases and 0 bases respectively, with 7 bases between them. Germline-derived CDR1 and CDR2 are SGHNT and YYREEE (reference sequence). The CDR3 length is 14 residues. CDR3 loop: CASSGDPTNEKLFF. The CDR3 DNA follows: TGTGCCAGCAGCGGGGACCCAACTAATGAAAAACTGTTTTTT.

This clone was seen ten or more times. The J gene is TRBJ1-2, the V gene TRBV19; TRBD1 matches 7 bases. Germline CDR1 reads LNHDA; CDR2 reads SQIVND (reference sequence). The CDR3 totals 16 residues. With V trimmed by 3 bases and J by 2 bases, 9 bases remained unmatched. This CDR3 reads CASSILGTVSNYGYTF. For the CDR3, the DNA is TGTGCCAGTAGTATTCTCGGGACAGTTAGCAACTATGGCTACACCTTC.

The genes are TRBV4-1 and TRBJ1-2; possibly TRBD1 for D (6 bases). The germline CDR1 and CDR2 sequences are MGHRA and YSYEKL. V lost 0 bases and J lost 3, with 11 bases in between. This CDR3 spans 15 amino acids. Written as DNA, the CDR3 is TGCGCCAGCAGCCAAGAGGGGGGGGCTTACTATGGCTACACCTTC. It is translated as CASSQEGGAYYGYTF.

This clone was detected only a few times. J is TRBJ2-2 and V is TRBV27; possible D gene TRBD1, 6 bases. CDR3 size: 16 residues. V lost 6 bases and J lost 1, with 15 bases in between. CDR1 and CDR2 from the germline V gene are MNHEY and SMNVEV (reference sequence). CDR3 loop: CASRPRQARNTGELFF. The CDR3 nucleotides are TGTGCCAGCAGACCCCGACAGGCTAGGAACACCGGGGAGCTGTTTTTT.

This clone was detected only a few times. The chain combines TRBV19 with TRBJ2-2; 9 nucleotides match TRBD1. V lost 3 bases to trimming and J lost 5 bases; unmatched junction nucleotides: 7. CDR1 LNHDA and CDR2 SQIVND come from the germline V gene (reference sequence). This CDR3 has 16 residues. CDR3 nucleotide sequence: TGTGCCAGTAGTATCCCTCCGGGACAGGGTACCGGGGAGCTGTTTTTT. As protein: CASSIPPGQGTGELFF.

The gene calls are TRBV7-2 and TRBJ2-7; 8 positions agree with TRBD2. Germline CDR1 reads SGHTA; CDR2 reads FQGNSA. Unmatched junction bases numbered 9, after V lost 7 bases and J lost 4 bases. There are 14 residues in the CDR3. Written as DNA, the CDR3 is TGTGCCAGCACCGCGACAGCGGGAGATTACGAGCAGTACTTC. It yields the protein CASTATAGDYEQYF.

The J gene is TRBJ2-7, the V gene TRBV2, with D perhaps TRBD1 (6 bases). The CDR3 totals 11 residues. Germline V lookup: CDR1 SNHLY, CDR2 FYNNEI. Trimming took off 10 bases at V and 7 bases at J, with 14 bases between the two ends. The CDR3 loop is CAIYRVGEQYF. CDR3 bases: TGTGCCATCTACAGGGTAGGTGAGCAGTACTTC.

The chain is built from TRBV6-6 and TRBJ2-5; 9 bases agree with TRBD2. V trimming: 6 bases; J trimming: 5 bases; junction bases outside the gene matches: 13. This CDR3 contains 16 residues. Looked up from germline, CDR1 is MNHNY and CDR2 is SVGAGI (reference sequence). The CDR3 sequence is CASSALGRGGRETQYF. Written as DNA, the CDR3 is TGTGCCAGCAGCGCCTTAGGGCGGGGGGGCAGGGAGACCCAGTACTTC.

This CDR3 is CASSATGLGTGELFF. In DNA form, the CDR3 reads TGTGCCAGCAGCGCGACAGGGCTGGGCACCGGGGAGCTGTTTTTT. The chain couples TRBV7-2 to TRBJ2-2; 7 bases line up with TRBD1. CDR1 SGHTA and CDR2 FQGNSA come from the germline V gene. The trim removed 5 bases at V and 4 bases at J, leaving 7 bases unmatched. The CDR3 sequence is 15 residues long. The entire variable domain, with the rest obtained from reference TRBV7-2 and TRBJ2-2, is as follows: GAGVSQSPSNKVTEKGKDVELRCDPISGHTALYWYRQSLGQGLEFLIYFQGNSAPDKSGLPSDRFSAERTGGSVSTLTIQRTQQEDSAVYLCASSATGLGTGELFFGEGSRLTVL.

V is TRBV30 and J is TRBJ2-2; D may be TRBD1 (6 bases). The length of the CDR3 is 14 residues. V was shortened by 6 bases and J by 0 bases, with 11 bases between the two germline ends. Per the germline V gene, CDR1 is GTSNPN and CDR2 is SVGIG (reference sequence). CDR3 protein: CACPGQTNTGELFF. CDR3 DNA sequence: TGTGCCTGCCCGGGACAAACGAACACCGGGGAGCTGTTTTTT.

The chain carries TRBV11-2 and TRBJ2-7; 10 nucleotides line up with TRBD1. CDR1 and CDR2 (germline): SGHAT, FQNNGV. This CDR3 region has 16 residues. V lost 5 bases, J lost 4 bases, and 11 bases stayed unmatched. DNA of the CDR3: TGTGCCAGCAGCCCTGACTCCGGGACAGGGGCATACGAGCAGTACTTC. Its translation is CASSPDSGTGAYEQYF.

This clone has just one count. The chain joins TRBV28 to TRBJ2-7; D possibly uses TRBD1 or TRBD2 (5 bases each). Germline V gene sequence: CDR1 MDHEN, CDR2 SYDVKM. The CDR3 consists of 14 residues. The germline V and J ends were trimmed by 7 bases and 4 bases, with 17 bases remaining between them. CDR3 coding DNA: TGTGCCAGCACCCCGGTAAGGGACCCATACGAGCAGTACTTC. It yields the protein CASTPVRDPYEQYF.

V and J are TRBV2 and TRBJ1-2, with a weak D call TRBD1 (6 bases). The CDR3 extends over 13 amino acids. CDR1 and CDR2 (germline): SNHLY, FYNNEI. Trimming shortened V by 6 bases and J by 8 bases, and 16 bases separated the two germline ends. CDR3 sequence (DNA): TGTGCCAGCAGCAAGACAGGCGCTTCAGGCTACACCTTC. Amino acids: CASSKTGASGYTF.

This clone is a singleton in its sample. The chain recombines TRBV30 with TRBJ1-2; 12 bases align to TRBD1. CDR3 length: 14 amino acids. CDR1 GTSNPN and CDR2 SVGIG come from the germline V gene (reference sequence). J gave up 8 bases and V 2 bases, and 6 bases lay outside the gene matches. For the CDR3, the DNA is TGTGCCTGGAGTCCCGGGACAGGGGGCGCCGGCTACACCTTC. It specifies CAWSPGTGGAGYTF.

This chain connects TRBV11-2 to TRBJ2-5; TRBD2 agrees at 12 bases. With V trimmed by 5 bases and J by 3 bases, 7 bases remained unmatched. The CDR3 sequence is 16 residues long. Germline values: CDR1 SGHAT, CDR2 FQNNGV. The CDR3 is CASSTGTSGFEETQYF. The CDR3 nucleotides read TGTGCCAGCAGCACCGGGACTAGCGGGTTTGAAGAGACCCAGTACTTC.

This rearrangement joins TRBV9 to TRBJ2-2; D remains ambiguous. The V gene's germline CDR1 is SGDLS and CDR2 YYNGEE. This CDR3 has 14 amino acids. Trimming shortened V by 3 bases and J by 1 base, and 7 bases separated the two germline ends. The CDR3 loop is CASSEDGNTGELFF. CDR3 DNA: TGTGCCAGCAGCGAGGACGGGAACACCGGGGAGCTGTTTTTT.

The V gene is TRBV19, the J gene TRBJ1-1; 7 bases fit TRBD1. Germline V lookup: CDR1 LNHDA, CDR2 SQIVND (reference sequence). This CDR3 is 16 amino acids long. Germline trimming cut 3 bases from V and 0 bases from J; bases unmatched to any gene: 7. The CDR3 nucleotides read TGTGCCAGTAGTATTCTGGGACAGTCGGTGAACACTGAAGCTTTCTTT. Its protein is CASSILGQSVNTEAFF. Using reference TRBV19 and TRBJ1-1 for the parts outside the CDR3, the full variable domain is DGGITQSPKYLFRKEGQNVTLSCEQNLNHDAMYWYRQDPGQGLRLIYYSQIVNDFQKGDIAEGYSVSREKKESFPLTVTSAQKNPTAFYLCASSILGQSVNTEAFFGQGTRLTVV.

The chain combines TRBV6-1 with TRBJ2-7; 8 bases agree with TRBD1. Losses at the gene ends were 4 bases for V and 1 base for J; bases not matched to a gene: 6. CDR3 length: 15 residues. Germline V lookup: CDR1 MNHNS, CDR2 SASEGT. CDR3 amino acids: CASSGGQGLSYEQYF. For the CDR3, the DNA is TGTGCCAGCAGTGGAGGACAGGGACTTTCCTACGAGCAGTACTTC.

This chain joins TRBV7-2 and TRBJ2-1; TRBD1 matches at 9 bases. This CDR3 is 14 amino acids long. The germline V gene encodes CDR1 SGHTA and CDR2 FQGNSA. After removal of 6 bases from V and 7 bases from J, the junction contained 7 bases not matched to a gene. The chain's CDR3 is CASRTGTGLNEQFF. The DNA of the CDR3 is TGTGCCAGCAGGACCGGGACAGGGCTGAATGAGCAGTTCTTC.

This sequence joins TRBV5-1 and TRBJ2-1, with a tentative D call TRBD1 (5 bases). This CDR3 comprises 14 residues. With 2 bases removed from V and 4 bases from J, the gap between germline ends came to 10 bases. In germline, CDR1 is SGHRS, CDR2 YFSETQ. CDR3 sequence reads: CASSLTGGYNEQFF. CDR3 nucleotide sequence: TGCGCCAGCAGCTTAACAGGCGGATACAATGAGCAGTTCTTC.

J is TRBJ1-6 and V is TRBV5-6; possibly TRBD1 for D (5 bases). The germline gives CDR1 SGHDT, CDR2 YYEEEE. V lost 3 bases, J lost 13 bases, and 11 bases lay in between. The CDR3 runs to 12 residues. The CDR3 region is CASSWGPGPLHF. The CDR3, as DNA: TGTGCCAGCAGCTGGGGCCCGGGGCCCCTCCACTTT.

The chain has TRBV6-5 and TRBJ2-3; 7 bases line up with TRBD1. The CDR3 covers 14 residues. Germline V lookup: CDR1 MNHEY, CDR2 SVGAGI. The junction had 5 bases not matched to a gene; V was cut back by 4 bases and J by 4 bases. As DNA, the CDR3 is TGTGCCAGCAGTTTGACAGGGAATTCAGATACGCAGTATTTT. Amino acids: CASSLTGNSDTQYF.